The 14 T cell receptor beta chains listed next were all sequenced from one sample in a study of T cells after yellow fever vaccination. In TCRdb, the 5' RACE reads were re-called with MiXCR into one record per CDR3 protein. The table lists around 530,000 distinct CDR3 sequences, about a sixth of them singletons. Sequencing was performed on PBMCs, taken 4 to 6 days after the first yellow fever vaccination. The receptors come from a young man who received the YFV17D yellow fever vaccine.

This clonotype was observed a few times. V usage is TRBV7-2 and J usage is TRBJ2-5, with TRBD1 matching over 9 bases. Germline values: CDR1 SGHTA, CDR2 FQGNSA. Trimming took 5 bases from V and 5 from J; bases not matched to a gene: 6. There are 14 residues in the CDR3. CDR3 amino acids: CASSMGQGEETQYF. The CDR3 nucleotides are TGTGCCAGCAGCATGGGACAGGGAGAGGAGACCCAGTACTTC.

The gene calls are TRBV7-3 and TRBJ2-1, with D perhaps TRBD2 (5 bases). Germline V CDR1 and CDR2: SGHTA, FQGTGA. Trimming removed 5 bases from V and 4 bases from J, with 18 bases in between. The CDR3 runs to 16 residues. The CDR3 sequence is CASSASRSREYNEQFF. CDR3 coding DNA: TGTGCCAGCAGCGCAAGTCGGTCCCGGGAATACAATGAGCAGTTCTTC.

The chain combines TRBV4-1 with TRBJ2-5; tentative D call: TRBD2 (6 bases). CDR1 and CDR2 (germline): MGHRA, YSYEKL. V lost 0 bases and J lost 3, with 14 bases in between. The CDR3 extends over 16 amino acids. Here the CDR3 DNA reads TGCGCCAGCAGCCAAGAAGTGGGACTGGCCGAAGAGACCCAGTACTTC. As protein: CASSQEVGLAEETQYF.

This clonotype was observed a handful of times. This sequence joins TRBV9 and TRBJ1-5; a weak D match, TRBD1 (6 bases). Germline assignment: CDR1 SGDLS and CDR2 YYNGEE. V dropped 0 bases and J dropped 0 bases, with 13 bases sitting between them. The CDR3 length is 17 residues. CDR3 nucleotides: TGTGCCAGCAGCGTAGGGGTTGAGGGGGGTAGCAATCAGCCCCAGCATTTT. This sequence encodes CASSVGVEGGSNQPQHF.

This chain connects TRBV20-1 to TRBJ2-3, with 9 bases identical to TRBD1. Trimming took 6 bases from V and 5 from J; bases not matched to a gene: 0. Germline lookup yields CDR1 DFQATT and CDR2 SNEGSKA (reference sequence). This CDR3 has 11 amino acids. This CDR3 reads CSADRGDTQYF. The CDR3 bases are TGCAGTGCGGACAGGGGAGATACGCAGTATTTT.

The chain is built from TRBV2 and TRBJ2-7; perhaps TRBD2 as D (6 bases). Germline CDR1 and CDR2: SNHLY and FYNNEI. The CDR3 totals 14 residues. The V end lost 3 bases, the J end lost 4 bases, and 13 bases lay between the germline ends. The DNA for the CDR3 is TGTGCCAGCAGTGACCGCCCTGGGACTTACGAGCAGTACGTC. Translated: CASSDRPGTYEQYV.

The chain's CDR3 is CASETGGEISEAFF. CDR3 in DNA: TGCGCCAGCGAGACAGGGGGCGAAATAAGTGAAGCTTTCTTT. The chain uses TRBV4-1 and TRBJ1-1, with 10 bases identical to TRBD1. The length of the CDR3 is 14 residues. The germline V gene has CDR1 MGHRA and CDR2 YSYEKL. V dropped 8 bases and J dropped 7; count of bases not matched to a gene: 10.

The sample holds a few counts of this clonotype. Mismatch with germline at one junction end may stem from a read error. The chain uses TRBV27 and TRBJ1-1; possible D gene TRBD1, 6 bases. The CDR3 has 18 amino acids. Germline CDR1 reads MNHEY; CDR2 reads SMNVEV (reference sequence). CDR3 bases: TGCACCAGCAGTTTCATCTGGACAGCGCCCGGCTTCAGAGCTGAAGCTTTCTTT. This encodes CTSSFIWTAPGFRAEAFF.

A few counts support this clonotype. The J gene is TRBJ1-1, the V gene TRBV3-1, with a possible D match to TRBD1 (6 bases). V lost 10 bases and J lost 3, with 24 bases in between. The CDR3 sequence is 16 residues long. Germline CDR1 LGHDT, CDR2 YNNKEL (reference sequence). CDR3 amino acids: CATSSGRGAFYTEAFF. Written as DNA, the CDR3 is TGTGCCACCTCGAGCGGACGGGGGGCCTTCTACACTGAAGCTTTCTTT.

This clonotype was seen a handful of times. The V call is TRBV4-3, the J call TRBJ2-6, with D maybe TRBD1 (6 bases). CDR1 LGHNA and CDR2 YSLEER come from the germline V gene. CDR3 size: 18 residues. V was cut by 4 bases and J by 0 bases, with 16 bases left in between. CDR3 sequence reads: CASSRGQSPFSGANVLTF. The CDR3, as DNA: TGCGCCAGCAGCCGAGGACAGTCTCCCTTCTCTGGGGCCAACGTCCTGACTTTC.

Many counts were recorded for this clonotype. The genes are TRBV7-9 and TRBJ2-5; TRBD1 matches at 11 bases. The CDR3 consists of 15 residues. The V gene's germline CDR1 is SEHNR and CDR2 FQNEAQ (reference sequence). V shed 6 bases and J 5 bases; nucleotides not matched to a gene: 8. CDR3 coding DNA: TGTGCCAGCAGTTCAGGACAGGGGGCAAGGGAGACCCAGTACTTC. Its translation: CASSSGQGARETQYF.

V usage is TRBV5-6 and J usage is TRBJ1-1; no clear D. The V and J ends lost 4 bases and 5 bases respectively, with 12 bases between them. CDR3 length: 13 amino acids. Germline values: CDR1 SGHDT, CDR2 YYEEEE. CDR3: CASSRMVVTEAFF. The CDR3 DNA sequence: TGTGCCAGCAGCCGAATGGTTGTGACTGAAGCTTTCTTT.

The chain employs TRBV11-1 and TRBJ1-5; 8 bases are a match to TRBD1. The germline V gene has CDR1 SGHAT and CDR2 FQDESV (reference sequence). Germline trimming cut 1 base from V and 2 bases from J; bases unmatched to any gene: 16. The CDR3 spans 20 residues. CDR3 in DNA: TGTGCCAGCAGCTTAGGGGGTCGCAGGCAGGGGGCTGATCGCAATCAGCCCCAGCATTTT. The encoded protein is CASSLGGRRQGADRNQPQHF.

This clonotype has just a few counts. The V gene is TRBV4-1, the J gene TRBJ1-5, with 7 bases matching TRBD1. The CDR3 length is 15 residues. Trimming took 3 bases from V and 2 from J; bases not matched to a gene: 4. Per the germline V gene, CDR1 is MGHRA and CDR2 is YSYEKL. CDR3 in amino acids: CASSQETGGNQPQHF. The CDR3 DNA is TGCGCCAGCAGCCAGGAAACAGGGGGCAATCAGCCCCAGCATTTT.